This T cell receptor (beta chain) was obtained from a study of cytomegalovirus exposure and HLA in healthy donors. V gave up 5 bases and J gave up 4 bases, with 11 bases separating them. Looked up from germline, CDR1 is SGHTA and CDR2 is FQGNSA. This CDR3 contains 13 residues. Study results and caveats: Earlier results showed most TCR beta V segments being productive about 90% or about 30% of the time.

The PCR was carried out with 60 Vbeta primers and 13 Jbeta primers. The authors' processing: The authors later counted about 80 million unique TCR beta chains, about 11 million of them shared. Measured with immunoSEQ multiplex PCR; TCRdb has only the in-frame clones, and not every one. The V and J calls and clone size were taken over from that table, and D and trimming were inferred from the DNA. The sample includes 150,000 to 200,000 clones, approximately 86% of them seen just once. Comment on this clone: Its specificity is not known.

The sequencing input was PBMCs. This receptor was identified in a woman aged 18 to 35 in good health and CMV-seronegative. This rearrangement joins TRBV7-2 to TRBJ2-5, with D hard to call. CDR3 in amino acids: CASSNEVSETQYF. In DNA, the CDR3 is TGTGCCAGCAGCAATGAGGTTTCAGAGACCCAGTACTTC.